This T cell receptor (beta chain) was documented in a study of blood T cell repertoires in COVID-19. Study-level information: Material from acute and convalescent COVID-19 was sourced from the United States, Italy and Spain.

This CDR3 is 16 amino acids long. The germline CDR1 and CDR2 sequences are SGHAT and FQNNGV. J gave up 8 bases and V 2 bases, and 10 bases lay outside the gene matches. Clones were read by immunoSEQ multiplex PCR, and TCRdb kept only the in-frame ones, dropping some. This sample has roughly 100,000 clones, with about four fifths found just once. The gene calls are TRBV11-2 and TRBJ2-1, with 9 bases identical to TRBD2. Sequencing used peripheral blood. The sequence derives from a woman of 80 years or more with acute or convalescent COVID-19. The CDR3 is CASSLWFSGRRDEQFF. The CDR3 DNA is TGTGCCAGCAGCTTATGGTTCAGCGGGAGGCGGGATGAGCAGTTCTTC.